Listed below are T cell receptor beta chains from one sample, sequenced in a study of ipilimumab plus nivolumab after autologous stem cell transplantation. Sequenced by immunoSEQ multiplex PCR; TCRdb stores in-frame clones only, minus some. The sample carries about 15,000 clones, around 74% recorded once. The sequenced sample was PBMCs, obtained in a trial of ipilimumab plus nivolumab as post-transplant consolidation. The receptors here all came from a male donor with primary mediastinal lymphoma. Each CDR3 is given with its conserved first and last residue. A D gene is named only where the DNA matches it firmly. Size is stated for part of the rows, as once, few or many counts, or as a class when the clone is expanded.

TRBV18	-	TRBJ1-1	13	-	CASSPQTNTEAFF	TGTGCCAGCTCACCACAGACGAACACTGAAGCTTTCTTT
TRBV25-1	once	TRBJ2-1	15	-	CASSEFGVSYNEQFF	TGTGCCAGCAGTGAATTCGGAGTCTCCTACAATGAGCAGTTCTTC
TRBV27	few	TRBJ2-1	13	-	CASRSGPYNEQFF	TGTGCCAGCAGGTCGGGCCCCTACAATGAGCAGTTCTTC
TRBV7-2	-	TRBJ2-3	16	TRBD2	CASSQLAGWGTDTQYF	TGTGCCAGCAGCCAACTAGCGGGCTGGGGTACAGATACGCAGTATTTT
TRBV5-1	-	TRBJ1-1	16	TRBD1	CASSPGTGGEDTEAFF	TGCGCCAGCAGCCCAGGGACAGGGGGCGAGGACACTGAAGCTTTCTTT
TRBV5-8	-	TRBJ1-5	12	-	CASSPGARPQHF	TGTGCCAGCAGCCCCGGTGCGAGGCCCCAGCATTTT
TRBV2	few	TRBJ2-3	18	-	CASRPLTSTGSGTDTQYF	TGTGCCAGCAGACCTCTGACCTCCACCGGGAGCGGCACCGATACGCAGTATTTT
TRBV6-1	-	TRBJ1-2	12	-	CASSVSGAGYTF	TGTGCCAGCAGTGTATCAGGGGCAGGCTACACCTTC
TRBV5-1	-	TRBJ2-4	11	-	CASKISVIQYF	TGCGCCAGCAAAATTAGCGTTATTCAGTACTTC
TRBV12-5	-	TRBJ2-1	13	TRBD1	CASVPPGGNEQFF	TGTGCTAGTGTCCCCCCAGGGGGCAATGAGCAGTTCTTC
TRBV18	-	TRBJ2-3	17	TRBD2	CASSPTLAGSSTDTQYF	TGTGCCAGCTCACCAACCCTAGCGGGATCTAGCACAGATACGCAGTATTTT
TRBV5-4	-	TRBJ2-7	15	-	CASSLGAGSTHEQYF	TGTGCCAGCAGCTTAGGGGCAGGGAGTACCCACGAGCAGTACTTC
TRBV28	-	TRBJ2-5	15	-	CASSTPGRKGGEQYF	TGTGCCAGCAGCACACCGGGGCGGAAAGGAGGAGAGCAGTACTTC
TRBV11-2	-	TRBJ2-1	15	-	CASSPGYSSYNEQFF	TGTGCCAGCAGCCCCGGGTATAGCTCCTACAATGAGCAGTTCTTC
TRBV9	once	TRBJ2-4	13	-	CASSGAQTGIQYF	TGTGCCAGCAGCGGCGCACAGACGGGCATTCAGTACTTC
TRBV4-2	once	TRBJ1-4	17	TRBD1	CASSLQGGIAPEAKLFF	TGTGCCAGCAGCCTGCAGGGGGGAATAGCCCCTGAGGCAAAACTGTTTTTT
TRBV25-1	-	TRBJ1-5	13	-	CASSKTGSQPQHF	TGTGCCAGCAGTAAAACAGGGTCCCAGCCCCAGCATTTT
TRBV6-1	-	TRBJ1-1	13	-	CASSVGGNTEAFF	TGTGCCAGCAGTGTGGGGGGGAACACTGAAGCTTTCTTT
TRBV28	-	TRBJ2-1	16	TRBD2	CASGEGGTSVYNEQFF	TGTGCCAGCGGCGAGGGCGGGACTAGCGTTTACAATGAGCAGTTCTTC
TRBV6-1	-	TRBJ1-5	14	-	CASSEYGGNQPQHF	TGTGCCAGCAGTGAATACGGGGGGAATCAGCCCCAGCATTTT